These T cell receptor beta chains were read from a single sample in a study of Ad26.COV2.S vaccination and SARS-CoV-2 variants. Data came from immunoSEQ multiplex PCR; TCRdb stores just in-frame clones and leaves some out. The table shows about 350,000 clones, with 75% to 90% occurring only once. The source material was peripheral blood, sampled in a trial of Ad26.COV2.S vaccine versus placebo. The receptors were sampled from a person aged 18-60 years who received the Ad26.COV2.S COVID-19 vaccine or a placebo. Both conserved end residues are part of each CDR3. D genes are given only for firm matches. For some rows the clone size is stated as once, few or many, or as a class when expanded; others skip it.

V: TRBV3-1/TRBV3-2
J: TRBJ2-2
D: .
size: few
DNA: TGTGCCAGCAGCTACTCCCCCTCGACGAACACCGGGGAGCTGTTTTTT
CDR3: CASSYSPSTNTGELFF

V: TRBV15
J: TRBJ2-7
D: TRBD1
size: .
DNA: TGTGCCACCAGCCTAGGGACAGGCCTCCACGAGCAGTACTTC
CDR3: CATSLGTGLHEQYF

V: TRBV29-1
J: TRBJ1-1
D: TRBD1
size: .
DNA: TGCAGCGTTCGGGACAGCGGGATGAACACTGAAGCTTTCTTT
CDR3: CSVRDSGMNTEAFF

V: TRBV28
J: TRBJ1-2
D: .
size: .
DNA: TGTGCCAGCAGTTTAACAGGCATTCTTAACTATGGCTACACCTTC
CDR3: CASSLTGILNYGYTF

V: TRBV30
J: TRBJ1-1
D: TRBD1
size: .
DNA: TGTGCCTGGACCCGTAGGGGGCTAAACACTGAAGCTTTCTTT
CDR3: CAWTRRGLNTEAFF

V: TRBV4-2
J: TRBJ2-6
D: .
size: .
DNA: TGTGCCAGCAGCCAAAGGGTCGGCAACCCTGGGGCCAACGTCCTGACTTTC
CDR3: CASSQRVGNPGANVLTF

V: TRBV6-1
J: TRBJ2-1
D: TRBD1
size: .
DNA: TGTGCCAGCAGGGAAACGGGACAGGGTTCGGTGGGGTCCTACAATGAGCAGTTCTTC
CDR3: CASRETGQGSVGSYNEQFF

V: TRBV7-6
J: TRBJ2-1
D: TRBD2
size: .
DNA: TGTGCCAGCAGCCAAGCAGCGGGAGGGGGTACCTACAATGAGCAGTTCTTC
CDR3: CASSQAAGGGTYNEQFF

V: TRBV7-9
J: TRBJ1-1
D: .
size: .
DNA: TGTGCCAGCAGCTTAGGAGGGGCAGAAAACACTGAAGCTTTCTTT
CDR3: CASSLGGAENTEAFF

V: TRBV5-1
J: TRBJ2-1
D: TRBD2
size: .
DNA: TGCGCCAGCAGTCCTAGCGGGACTAAGTCCAATGAGCAGTTCTTC
CDR3: CASSPSGTKSNEQFF

V: TRBV28
J: TRBJ1-3
D: .
size: .
DNA: TGTGCCAGCAGTTCGCTCGGCGGCGGGGTCGGAAACACCATATATTTT
CDR3: CASSSLGGGVGNTIYF

V: TRBV6-2/TRBV6-3
J: TRBJ2-5
D: .
size: once
DNA: TGTGCCAGCAGTTACTCGGGCAGACCCCAAGAGACCCAGTACTTC
CDR3: CASSYSGRPQETQYF

V: TRBV24-1
J: TRBJ2-3
D: TRBD1
size: .
DNA: TGTGCCACCAGTGATTGGGGGACAGGGGGCACAGATACGCAGTATTTT
CDR3: CATSDWGTGGTDTQYF

V: TRBV2
J: TRBJ2-7
D: TRBD1
size: .
DNA: TGTGCCAGCAGCACCCGACAGGGGGCTTCCTACGAGCAGTACTTC
CDR3: CASSTRQGASYEQYF

V: TRBV5-4
J: TRBJ2-2
D: TRBD2
size: .
DNA: TGTGCCAGCAGCGCAAATAGCGGGGGGGACACCGGGGAGCTGTTTTTT
CDR3: CASSANSGGDTGELFF

V: TRBV5-4
J: TRBJ2-2
D: .
size: once
DNA: TGTGCCAGCAGCTTGGGAGGGTTCCGGTACACCGGGGAGCTGTTTTTT
CDR3: CASSLGGFRYTGELFF

V: TRBV14
J: TRBJ1-1
D: .
size: .
DNA: TGTGCCAGCAGCCGGACCGGCAGGAACACTGAAGCTTTCTTT
CDR3: CASSRTGRNTEAFF

V: TRBV9
J: TRBJ2-2
D: TRBD2
size: .
DNA: TGTGCCAGCAGTCCTAGCGGGAGTGGAACCGGGGAGCTGTTTTTT
CDR3: CASSPSGSGTGELFF

V: TRBV24-1
J: TRBJ1-2
D: .
size: .
DNA: TGTGCCACCAGTGGAGACGGCCGAGGCTACACCTTC
CDR3: CATSGDGRGYTF

V: TRBV11-1
J: TRBJ2-7
D: TRBD1
size: .
DNA: TGTGCCAGCAGCCTAGACAGGGGACTTTCGTACGAGCAGTACTTC
CDR3: CASSLDRGLSYEQYF

V: TRBV5-4
J: TRBJ2-2
D: TRBD2
size: .
DNA: TGTGCCAGCAGCTCGGGACTAGCGGTTACCGGGGAGCTGTTTTTT
CDR3: CASSSGLAVTGELFF

V: TRBV7-9
J: TRBJ1-2
D: TRBD1
size: few
DNA: TGTGCCAGCAGCCAGGGGACAGCCTATGGCTACACCTTC
CDR3: CASSQGTAYGYTF

V: TRBV5-1
J: TRBJ2-1
D: TRBD2
size: .
DNA: TGCGCCAGCAGCTCCACATACACAACTAGCGGGAGGGCTTACTCCTACAATGAGCAGTTCTTC
CDR3: CASSSTYTTSGRAYSYNEQFF

V: TRBV4-3
J: TRBJ2-7
D: .
size: .
DNA: TGCGCCAGCAGCCAAGAAACAGTATCCTACGAGCAGTACTTC
CDR3: CASSQETVSYEQYF

V: TRBV7-6
J: TRBJ1-4
D: TRBD1
size: .
DNA: TGTGCCAGCAGCTCGGGACAGGGGAGGGAAAAACTGTTTTTT
CDR3: CASSSGQGREKLFF

V: TRBV29-1
J: TRBJ1-5
D: .
size: .
DNA: TGCAGCGTTGTTTTAAATCCAGGGAGCAATCAGCCCCAGCATTTT
CDR3: CSVVLNPGSNQPQHF

V: TRBV7-9
J: TRBJ1-2
D: .
size: .
DNA: TGTGCCAGCAGCTTCCATACCGGAGGGAAGGACGGCTACACCTTC
CDR3: CASSFHTGGKDGYTF

V: TRBV5-1
J: TRBJ2-7
D: TRBD2
size: .
DNA: TGCGCCAGCAGCTCGGTAGCGGGGGCCAGGGACGAGCAGTACTTC
CDR3: CASSSVAGARDEQYF

V: TRBV10-3
J: TRBJ1-1
D: .
size: few
DNA: TGTGCCATCAGCGGGACACAGAACACTGAAGCTTTCTTT
CDR3: CAISGTQNTEAFF

V: TRBV29-1
J: TRBJ2-2
D: TRBD1
size: .
DNA: TGCAGCGTACAAACAGGGGTCGGGGAGCTGTTTTTT
CDR3: CSVQTGVGELFF

V: TRBV6-2/TRBV6-3
J: TRBJ2-7
D: .
size: .
DNA: TGTGCCAGCAGTTATGGCAGGGTCTACGAGCAGTACTTC
CDR3: CASSYGRVYEQYF

V: TRBV7-9
J: TRBJ2-2
D: .
size: .
DNA: TGTGCCAGCAGCCCCGGCGGAACCGGGGAGCTGTTTTTT
CDR3: CASSPGGTGELFF

V: TRBV6-5
J: TRBJ2-3
D: .
size: .
DNA: TGTGCCAGCATACGGGACACCAGCACAGATACGCAGTATTTT
CDR3: CASIRDTSTDTQYF

V: TRBV18
J: TRBJ2-2
D: .
size: once
DNA: TGTGCCAGCTCACAACAGTCAAGTACCGGGGAGCTGTTTTTT
CDR3: CASSQQSSTGELFF

V: TRBV28
J: TRBJ2-3
D: TRBD1
size: .
DNA: TGTGCCAGCAGCGTCCCGGGACAGGGCACAGATACGCAGTATTTT
CDR3: CASSVPGQGTDTQYF

V: TRBV6-6
J: TRBJ2-2
D: .
size: .
DNA: TGTGCCAGCACAGGCCAGGAGACGAACACCGGGGAGCTGTTTTTT
CDR3: CASTGQETNTGELFF

V: TRBV6-5
J: TRBJ1-1
D: .
size: .
DNA: TGTGCCAGCAGTTACTCGAATCGGCGGATGAACACTGAAGCTTTCTTT
CDR3: CASSYSNRRMNTEAFF

V: TRBV9
J: TRBJ1-2
D: .
size: few
DNA: TGTGCCAGCAGTGGGTCCTCGTCGATGGGTAACTATGGCTACACCTTC
CDR3: CASSGSSSMGNYGYTF

V: TRBV11-2
J: TRBJ2-2
D: .
size: .
DNA: TGTGCCAGCAGCAATACAGGGTGGGCCGCTAGGACCAACACCGGGGAGCTGTTTTTT
CDR3: CASSNTGWAARTNTGELFF

V: TRBV7-3
J: TRBJ2-6
D: .
size: .
DNA: TGTGCCAGCAGCTTAGACAGCTCTGGGGCCAACGTCCTGACTTTC
CDR3: CASSLDSSGANVLTF

V: TRBV28
J: TRBJ2-1
D: .
size: .
DNA: TGTGCCAGCAGCCCCCCGACACCCTTAGCGGTCAATGAGCAGTTCTTC
CDR3: CASSPPTPLAVNEQFF

V: TRBV6-1
J: TRBJ1-5
D: .
size: .
DNA: TGTGCCAGCAGTGATTACAGCAATCAGCCCCAGCATTTT
CDR3: CASSDYSNQPQHF

V: TRBV4-1
J: TRBJ2-2
D: TRBD2
size: .
DNA: TGCGCCAGCAGCCAAGATTGGACTAGCGAAAACGGGGAGCTGTTTTTT
CDR3: CASSQDWTSENGELFF

V: TRBV12-3/TRBV12-4
J: TRBJ1-1
D: .
size: .
DNA: TGTGCCAGCAGTTTAGGAAGGGGCACTGAAGCTTTCTTT
CDR3: CASSLGRGTEAFF

V: TRBV7-2
J: TRBJ1-5
D: .
size: .
DNA: TGTGCCAGCAGCCTCGCTGGAGGGCTAAATCAGCCCCAGCATTTT
CDR3: CASSLAGGLNQPQHF

V: TRBV11-2
J: TRBJ2-3
D: TRBD2
size: .
DNA: TGTGCCAGCGCCCCTCGACTAGCGACAGATACGCAGTATTTT
CDR3: CASAPRLATDTQYF

V: TRBV7-9
J: TRBJ2-6
D: .
size: .
DNA: TGTGCCAGCAGCTTTAGTAGCTCTGGGGCCAACGTCCTGACTTTC
CDR3: CASSFSSSGANVLTF

V: TRBV5-4
J: TRBJ2-3
D: .
size: once
DNA: TGTGCCAGCAGCCCCCGGAATGGCGGGGGCACAGATACGCAGTATTTT
CDR3: CASSPRNGGGTDTQYF